One and the same sample provided the 5 T cell receptor beta chains below, sequenced in a study of CD8 T cells in ankylosing spondylitis (TCRdb year 2017). The paper as a whole reports these results and caveats: A TCR beta motif made up of 7 to 9 highly homologous amino acid variants appeared to be characteristic of blood from ankylosing spondylitis patients.

No cognate antigen is known for these TCRs. Libraries came from 5' RACE. The sequencer listed for this sample is Illumina HiSeq 2500. TCRdb reprocessed the public reads (quality trimming at Q25 with fastp, clone calling with MiXCR) and kept in-frame beta chains. Every entry covers one CDR3 protein and lists the most common genes and DNA from its rows. The sample table records about 700,000 distinct CDR3 sequences; around a fifth of these occur just once. The ten largest clones add up to about 19% of the sample. Sequences were obtained from blood, either unsorted or a sorted T cell fraction (not recorded which). The receptors were sampled from a male donor with ankylosing spondylitis.

The chain couples TRBV4-1 to TRBJ2-3, with a possible D match to TRBD2 (7 bases). CDR3 length equals 16 residues. The V gene lost 6 bases and the J gene lost 4 bases, with 20 bases spanning the gap. CDR1 and CDR2 (germline): MGHRA, YSYEKL. CDR3 residues: CASRGLRGGDSDTQYF. The CDR3, as DNA: TGCGCCAGCAGGGGGTTGCGAGGGGGGGATTCAGATACGCAGTATTTT.

This clonotype was counted between two and nine times. J is TRBJ2-7 and V is TRBV4-1; 8 nucleotides align to TRBD1. Losses at the gene ends were 4 bases for V and 2 bases for J; bases not matched to a gene: 10. This CDR3 spans 16 amino acids. Germline CDR1 reads MGHRA; CDR2 reads YSYEKL. CDR3 in amino acids: CASSPMGDRRPYEQYF. The CDR3 DNA reads as TGCGCCAGCAGCCCAATGGGGGACAGGAGACCCTACGAGCAGTACTTC.

This chain uses TRBV7-2 with TRBJ2-7; D is ambiguous. CDR3 size: 14 residues. The germline V gene encodes CDR1 SGHTA and CDR2 FQGNSA. V lost 5 bases and J lost 7, with 18 bases in between. CDR3 sequence: CASSPRTPNREQYF. The DNA for the CDR3 is TGTGCCAGCAGCCCCCGGACCCCCAATCGGGAGCAGTACTTC.

This rearrangement joins TRBV7-2 to TRBJ2-1; D gene ambiguous. The V gene's germline CDR1 is SGHTA and CDR2 FQGNSA. This CDR3 region has 14 residues. V lost 3 bases and J lost 10, with 16 bases in between. The CDR3 DNA sequence: TGTGCCAGCAGCTTCGATAACGGTGGATGGGAGCAGTTCTTC. This translates into CASSFDNGGWEQFF.

The CDR3 DNA sequence: TGTGCCAGCAGTCCCCCGGGTGGACAGGGCCTTTATCAGCCCCAGCATTTT. Residues: CASSPPGGQGLYQPQHF. The chain joins TRBV28 to TRBJ1-5; TRBD1 agrees at 8 bases. The CDR3 extends over 17 amino acids. The ends lost 5 bases at V and 5 bases at J; junction bases unmatched: 14. The germline CDR1 and CDR2 sequences are MDHEN and SYDVKM.